This T cell receptor beta chain was recovered during a study of blood T cell repertoires in COVID-19. As for the study in general: Italy, Spain and the United States were the sources of the convalescent and acute COVID-19 samples. PBMCs, B-cell-depleted T cells, or T cells were the source of the cDNA or gDNA that made up the material.

As processed by the authors: Reference gene primer amplification in the assay estimated nucleated cell counts. Using immunoSEQ multiplex PCR, the repertoire was profiled, and TCRdb retains in-frame clones only, with some absent. The D gene and trimming were derived from the DNA, and the V and J assignments and clone size from that table. The table records about 40,000 clones, roughly 88% of them present only once. The receptor was derived from an older woman with acute or convalescent COVID-19. The sequenced sample consisted of peripheral blood.

Written as DNA, the CDR3 is TGTGCCAGCAGCTTAGTACGGGGGGCCACAGATACGCAGTATTTT. This sequence encodes CASSLVRGATDTQYF. V usage is TRBV7-2 and J usage is TRBJ2-3, with a weak D call TRBD2 (7 bases). The CDR3 is 15 residues long. V dropped 1 base and J dropped 2 bases, with 10 bases sitting between them. CDR1 is SGHTA, CDR2 FQGNSA, per germline. The complete variable domain, with remaining parts taken from reference TRBV7-2 and TRBJ2-3, reads GAGVSQSPSNKVTEKGKDVELRCDPISGHTALYWYRQSLGQGLEFLIYFQGNSAPDKSGLPSDRFSAERTGGSVSTLTIQRTQQEDSAVYLCASSLVRGATDTQYFGPGTRLTVL.